This T cell receptor beta chain emerged from a study of T-cell reconstitution after alpha-beta-depleted transplantation in children. Study-wide results and limits: A year post-transplant, T-cell counts and diversity derived mostly from newly produced T cells. Diversity of TCRbeta at day 60 was high in some patients, arising from surviving recipient T cells and thymic progenitors. Reportedly, only several hundred clones from non-depleted graft cells drove alpha-beta T-cell counts at about two months.

Details on this clonotype: Its specificity is not known.

The CDR3 is 15 amino acids. V was cut by 2 bases and J by 2 bases, with 12 bases left in between. Germline CDR1 DFQATT, CDR2 SNEGSKA (reference sequence). During its preparation, the TCRbeta library received unique molecular identifiers. One entry per CDR3 protein results from TCRdb running MiXCR on the PCR reads. The table has roughly 200,000 distinct CDR3 sequences, around 7.7% seen once. This clonotype was obtained from a male patient aged 2-15 years who had a stem cell transplant for acute myeloid leukemia, so the T cells may come from the graft donor. The chain uses TRBV20-1 and TRBJ2-2; no reliable D call. The sample here was PBMCs, mostly from graft donor cells, taken 360 days after TCRalphabeta/CD19-depleted stem cell transplant. CDR3 protein: CSARRHPSNTGELFF. The CDR3 DNA reads TGCAGTGCTAGACGACACCCTTCTAACACCGGGGAGCTGTTTTTT.